Included here is one T cell receptor (beta chain) sequence, with context. This clonotype was counted many times. What this receptor recognizes is not known. No qualities accompany the bases; no much larger clone lies one base away. The CDR3 runs 15 amino acids, cysteine and phenylalanine included. Left in the record is the CDR3 DNA by itself, 45 bases read in frame from the first base. From the germline V gene, CDR1 is MDHEN and CDR2 is SYDVKM. Trimming at the junction amounts to 1 base on V and 7 bases on J, and the germline ends lie 14 bases apart. The source of the sample is a study of identical twins (dated by TCRdb to 2015 to 2016). For the study in its entirety: TCR alpha and beta repertoires from monozygotic twins, unrelated adults of various ages and cord blood were deep-sequenced to test whether fetal clonotypes persist. To rule out contamination, replicate twin experiments were performed at different times with different library preparation protocols. The paper's findings and limits, for the study overall: Out-of-frame TCR alpha sequences shared between twins showed an excess of low generation-probability sequences compared with coincidental sharing between unrelated individuals. In monozygotic twins, recombination models systematically underestimated out-of-frame TCR alpha sharing, but the models matched the sharing seen between unrelated individuals. Excess twin sharing in beta out-of-frame sequences was weaker because fewer shared sequences lowered the signal-to-noise ratio. Because the same donors could not be followed over many years, the conclusions depended on cross-sectional statistical analysis. Abundant cord blood beta clonotypes had fewer insertions, young adult naive repertoires showed a similar but weaker trend, and memory repertoires showed no such trend. Zero-insertion analyses could be partly confounded by invariant T cells such as MAIT and iNKT, though diverse VJ usage argued against such confounding for most clonotypes.

Every donor in the study was a healthy Caucasian. Three pairs of female monozygotic twins, all aged roughly 18 to 29 years, made up the twin cohort. Peripheral blood mononuclear cells were the source from which RNA for the TCR libraries was isolated. The library was prepared using 5' RACE. The sequencer was an Illumina HiSeq 2000. Template switching added a universal primer binding site, and the final cDNA carried a unique molecular identifier that allowed TCR cDNA molecules to be counted accurately. First-strand cDNA for TCR alpha and beta chains was synthesized from specific primers in the conserved constant-segment region. Each cDNA library was double barcoded, with a SMART-Mk sample barcode plus Illumina barcodes, to control for contamination. TruSeq adapter sequences and Illumina sample barcodes were added in two successive PCR steps. Sequencing of the TCR alpha and beta cDNA libraries was done on the Illumina HiSeq platform using custom primers. In the source study's methods: Unique molecular identifiers were extracted from raw reads with MiGEC, and CDR3 positions were determined with MiXCR. Recombination models were inferred per individual with the repgenHMM and IGoR tools using an EM algorithm. Shared clonotypes were analyzed with the tcR package in R, and sharing was normalized by the product of cloneset sizes. To study raw recombination free of thymic and clonal selection effects, out-of-frame nonproductive sequences were analyzed. The public reads were run again by TCRdb, first through fastp at Q25 and then through MiXCR, and only productive beta chains were kept. Rows with one shared CDR3 protein collapse into an entry with the most common genes and DNA. These V and J calls derive from TCRdb rather than the authors' analysis. The sample has hundreds of thousands of distinct CDR3 sequences on record, 7.1% of them singletons. The ten largest clones take up around 1.6% of the sample.

These data were also reused for a study on yellow fever vaccine responses in identical twins. The second study reports: The T cell response to vaccination in identical twins was reported by the authors to appear partly convergent and partly personalized. The study precisely tracked vaccine-responding T cell clones in identical twins.

The TCR was taken from a young woman in good health. Specimen: PBMCs. The chain couples TRBV28 to TRBJ2-1, with a tentative D gene TRBD2 over 6 matching bases. The bases are TGTGCCAGCAGTTTATTAACTGCTGGGGGGAATGAGCAGTTCTTC. It specifies CASSLLTAGGNEQFF.